Listed here is a single T cell receptor (beta chain). Using immunoSEQ multiplex PCR, the repertoire was profiled, and TCRdb retains in-frame clones only, with some absent. This sample has approximately 150,000 clones; around 92% occur once, and the top ten carry roughly 1.8%. This record belongs to a study of T cells in localized non-small cell lung cancer. Per germline, CDR1 SGHDT and CDR2 YYEEEE. CDR3 length equals 15 residues. The ends were cut back, 0 bases at V and 0 bases at J, with 10 bases in the middle. V gene TRBV5-6 combines with J gene TRBJ2-7; tentatively, D is TRBD1 (6 bases). The clonotype was recovered from a female donor of 60 years or more with stage I lung adenocarcinoma. The sequences come from peripheral blood, collected before any cancer treatment. CDR3 amino acids: CASSLGTESSYEQYF. In DNA, the CDR3 is TGTGCCAGCAGCTTGGGGACAGAATCCTCCTACGAGCAGTACTTC.